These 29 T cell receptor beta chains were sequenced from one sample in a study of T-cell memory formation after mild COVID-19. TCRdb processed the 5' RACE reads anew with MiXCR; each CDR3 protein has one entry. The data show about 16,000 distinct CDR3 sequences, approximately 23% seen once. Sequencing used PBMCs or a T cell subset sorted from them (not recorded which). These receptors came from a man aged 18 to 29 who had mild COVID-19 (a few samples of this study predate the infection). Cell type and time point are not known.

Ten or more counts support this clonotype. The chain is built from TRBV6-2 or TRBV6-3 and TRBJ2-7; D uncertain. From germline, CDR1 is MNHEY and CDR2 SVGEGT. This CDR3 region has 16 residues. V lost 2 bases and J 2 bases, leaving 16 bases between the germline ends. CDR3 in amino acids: CASSYPWVHPPYEQYF. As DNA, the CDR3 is TGTGCCAGCAGTTACCCGTGGGTTCACCCGCCCTACGAGCAGTACTTC.

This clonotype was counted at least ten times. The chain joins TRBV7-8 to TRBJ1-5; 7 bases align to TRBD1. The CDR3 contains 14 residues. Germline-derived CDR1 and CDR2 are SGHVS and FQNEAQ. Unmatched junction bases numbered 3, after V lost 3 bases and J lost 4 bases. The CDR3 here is CASSFKTGNQPQHF. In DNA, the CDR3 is TGTGCCAGCAGCTTCAAGACAGGGAATCAGCCCCAGCATTTT.

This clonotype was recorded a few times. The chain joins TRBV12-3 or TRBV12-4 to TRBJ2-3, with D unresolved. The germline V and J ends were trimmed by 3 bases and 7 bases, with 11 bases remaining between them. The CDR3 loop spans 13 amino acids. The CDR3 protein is CASSFNLGYTQYF. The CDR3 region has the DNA TGTGCCAGCAGTTTCAATTTAGGGTATACGCAGTATTTT.

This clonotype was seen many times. CDR3 loop: CASSLSTGGIVTEAFF. CDR3 nucleotide sequence: TGCGCCAGCAGCCTTTCGACAGGGGGAATTGTGACTGAAGCTTTCTTT. The chain combines TRBV4-1 with TRBJ1-1; 9 nucleotides match TRBD1. J was trimmed by 5 bases and V by 4 bases; bases with no gene match: 11. The germline V gene has CDR1 MGHRA and CDR2 YSYEKL. The CDR3 has 16 amino acids.

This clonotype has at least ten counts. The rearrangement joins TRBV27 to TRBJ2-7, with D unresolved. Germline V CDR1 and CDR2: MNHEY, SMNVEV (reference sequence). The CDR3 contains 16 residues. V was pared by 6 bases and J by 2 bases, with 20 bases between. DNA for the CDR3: TGTGCCAGCAGCCCAAAGGGCGCCAGCTTTACCTACGAGCAGTACGTC. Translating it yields CASSPKGASFTYEQYV.

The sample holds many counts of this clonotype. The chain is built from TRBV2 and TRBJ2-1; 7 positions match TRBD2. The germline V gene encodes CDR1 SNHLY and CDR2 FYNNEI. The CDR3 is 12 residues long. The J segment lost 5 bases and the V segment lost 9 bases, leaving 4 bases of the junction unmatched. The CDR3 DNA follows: TGTGCCAGACTGCGGGGGAACAATGAGCAGTTCTTC. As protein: CARLRGNNEQFF.

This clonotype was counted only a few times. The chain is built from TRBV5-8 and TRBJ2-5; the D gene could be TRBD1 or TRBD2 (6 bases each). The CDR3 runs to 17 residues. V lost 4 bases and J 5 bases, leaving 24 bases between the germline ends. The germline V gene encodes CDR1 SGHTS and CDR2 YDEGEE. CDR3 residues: CASSPTGRKVTGETQYF. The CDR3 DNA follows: TGTGCCAGCAGCCCTACAGGGAGGAAGGTGACGGGGGAGACCCAGTACTTC.

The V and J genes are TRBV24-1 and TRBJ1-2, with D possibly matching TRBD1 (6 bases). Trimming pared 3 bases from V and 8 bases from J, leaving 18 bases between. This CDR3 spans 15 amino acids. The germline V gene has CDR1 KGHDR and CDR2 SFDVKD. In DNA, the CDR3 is TGTGCCACCAGTGATGCGGGGGGCCATTCTCAAGGCTACACCTTC. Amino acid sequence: CATSDAGGHSQGYTF.

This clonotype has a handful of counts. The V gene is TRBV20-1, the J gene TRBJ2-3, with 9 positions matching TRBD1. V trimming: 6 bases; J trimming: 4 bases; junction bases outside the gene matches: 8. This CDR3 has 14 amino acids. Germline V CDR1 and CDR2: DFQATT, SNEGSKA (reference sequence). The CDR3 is CSAPTGGGSDTQYF. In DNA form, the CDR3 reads TGCAGTGCCCCGACAGGGGGAGGATCAGATACGCAGTATTTT.

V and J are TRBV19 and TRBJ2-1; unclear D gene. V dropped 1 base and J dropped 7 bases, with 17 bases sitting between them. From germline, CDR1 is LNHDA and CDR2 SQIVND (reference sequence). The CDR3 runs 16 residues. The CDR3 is CASSIGRPNGVNEQFF. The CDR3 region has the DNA TGTGCCAGTAGTATAGGGAGACCCAATGGGGTTAATGAGCAGTTCTTC.

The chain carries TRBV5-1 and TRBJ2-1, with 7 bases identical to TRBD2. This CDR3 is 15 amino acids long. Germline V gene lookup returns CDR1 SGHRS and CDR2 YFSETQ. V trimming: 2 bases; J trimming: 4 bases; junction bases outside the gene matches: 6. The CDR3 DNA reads TGCGCCAGCAGCTTTGGAGCGGGACTATACAATGAGCAGTTCTTC. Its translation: CASSFGAGLYNEQFF.

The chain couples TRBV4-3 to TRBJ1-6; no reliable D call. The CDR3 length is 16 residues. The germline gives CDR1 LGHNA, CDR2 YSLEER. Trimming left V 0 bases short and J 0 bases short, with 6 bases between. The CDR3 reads CASSQEFSSYNSPLHF. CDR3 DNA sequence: TGCGCCAGCAGCCAAGAATTTAGCTCCTATAATTCACCCCTCCACTTT.

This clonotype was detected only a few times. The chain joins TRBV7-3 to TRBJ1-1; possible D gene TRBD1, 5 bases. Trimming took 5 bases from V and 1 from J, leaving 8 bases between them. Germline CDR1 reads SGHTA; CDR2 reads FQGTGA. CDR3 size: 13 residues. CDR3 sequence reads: CASSTGPNTEAFF. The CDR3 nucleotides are TGTGCCAGCAGCACGGGACCGAACACTGAAGCTTTCTTT.

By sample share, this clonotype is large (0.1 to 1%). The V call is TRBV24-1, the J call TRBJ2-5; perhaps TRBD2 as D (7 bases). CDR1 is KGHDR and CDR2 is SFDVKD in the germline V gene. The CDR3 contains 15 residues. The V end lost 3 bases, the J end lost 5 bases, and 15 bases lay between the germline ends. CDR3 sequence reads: CATSDAGEGRETQYF. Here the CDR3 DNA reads TGTGCCACCAGTGATGCAGGGGAGGGTCGGGAGACCCAGTACTTC.

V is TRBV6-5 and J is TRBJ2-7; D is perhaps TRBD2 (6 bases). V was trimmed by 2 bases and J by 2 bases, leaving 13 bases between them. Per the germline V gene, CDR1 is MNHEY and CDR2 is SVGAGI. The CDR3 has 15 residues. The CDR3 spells CASSYGWGLAYEQYF. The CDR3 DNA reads TGTGCCAGCAGTTACGGATGGGGACTGGCCTACGAGCAGTACTTC.

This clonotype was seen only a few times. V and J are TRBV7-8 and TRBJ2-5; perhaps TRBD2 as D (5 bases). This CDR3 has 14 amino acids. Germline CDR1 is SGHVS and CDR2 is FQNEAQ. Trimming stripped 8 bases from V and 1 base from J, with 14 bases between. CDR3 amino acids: CASGSPGFQETQYF. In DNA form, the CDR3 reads TGTGCCAGCGGATCGCCGGGGTTCCAAGAGACCCAGTACTTC.

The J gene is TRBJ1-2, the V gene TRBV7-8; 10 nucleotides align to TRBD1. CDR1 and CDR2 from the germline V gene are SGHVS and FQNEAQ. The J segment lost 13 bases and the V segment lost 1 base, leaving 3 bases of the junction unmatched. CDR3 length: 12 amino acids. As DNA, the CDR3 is TGTGCCAGCAGCTTAGGACAGGGGGCAGGCACCTTC. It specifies CASSLGQGAGTF.

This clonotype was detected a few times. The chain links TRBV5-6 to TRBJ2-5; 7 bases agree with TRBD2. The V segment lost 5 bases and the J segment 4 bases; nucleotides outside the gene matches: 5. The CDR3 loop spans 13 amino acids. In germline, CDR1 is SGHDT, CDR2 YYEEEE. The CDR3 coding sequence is TGTGCCAGCAGGCGGCCGGGGGGAGAGACCCAGTACTTC. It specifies CASRRPGGETQYF.

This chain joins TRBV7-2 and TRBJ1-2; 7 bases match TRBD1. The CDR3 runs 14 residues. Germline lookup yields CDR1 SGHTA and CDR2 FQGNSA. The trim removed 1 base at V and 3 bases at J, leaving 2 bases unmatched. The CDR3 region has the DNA TGTGCCAGCAGCTTAGACACAGGGGACTATGGCTACACCTTC. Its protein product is CASSLDTGDYGYTF.

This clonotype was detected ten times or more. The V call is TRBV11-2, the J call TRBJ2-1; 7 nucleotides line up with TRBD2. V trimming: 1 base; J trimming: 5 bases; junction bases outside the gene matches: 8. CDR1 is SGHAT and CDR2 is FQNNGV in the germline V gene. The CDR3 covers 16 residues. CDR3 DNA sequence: TGTGCCAGCAGCTTAGTTTGGCTAGCGGACCACAATGAGCAGTTCTTC. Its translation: CASSLVWLADHNEQFF. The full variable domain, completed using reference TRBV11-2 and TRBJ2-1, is EAGVAQSPRYKIIEKRQSVAFWCNPISGHATLYWYQQILGQGPKLLIQFQNNGVVDDSQLPKDRFSAERLKGVDSTLKIQPAKLEDSAVYLCASSLVWLADHNEQFFGPGTRLTVL.

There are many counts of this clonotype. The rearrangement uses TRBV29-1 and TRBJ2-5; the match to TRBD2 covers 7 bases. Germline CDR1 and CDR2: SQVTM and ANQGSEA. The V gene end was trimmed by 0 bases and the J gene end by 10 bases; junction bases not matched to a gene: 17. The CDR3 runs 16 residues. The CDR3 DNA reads TGCAGCGTTGAAGATCTCCATCGGGGGGACTTCTGGCACCAGTACTTC. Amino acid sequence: CSVEDLHRGDFWHQYF. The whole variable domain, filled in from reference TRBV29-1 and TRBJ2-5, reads SAVISQKPSRDICQRGTSLTIQCQVDSQVTMMFWYRQQPGQSLTLIATANQGSEATYESGFVIDKFPISRPNLTFSTLTVSNMSPEDSSIYLCSVEDLHRGDFWHQYFGPGTRLLVL.

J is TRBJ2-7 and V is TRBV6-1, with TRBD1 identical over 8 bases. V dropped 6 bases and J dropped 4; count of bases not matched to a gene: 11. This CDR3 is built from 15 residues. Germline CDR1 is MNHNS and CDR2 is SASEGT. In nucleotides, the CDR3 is TGTGCCAGCAGACCGGGACAGGTTACCGCGTACGAGCAGTACGTC. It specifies CASRPGQVTAYEQYV.

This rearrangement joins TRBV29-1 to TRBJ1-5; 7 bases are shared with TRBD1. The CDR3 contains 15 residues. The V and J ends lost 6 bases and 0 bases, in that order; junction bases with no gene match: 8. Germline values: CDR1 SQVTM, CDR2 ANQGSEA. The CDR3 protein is CSVSFGTASNQPQHF. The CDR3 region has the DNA TGCAGCGTCTCATTTGGGACAGCTAGCAATCAGCCCCAGCATTTT.

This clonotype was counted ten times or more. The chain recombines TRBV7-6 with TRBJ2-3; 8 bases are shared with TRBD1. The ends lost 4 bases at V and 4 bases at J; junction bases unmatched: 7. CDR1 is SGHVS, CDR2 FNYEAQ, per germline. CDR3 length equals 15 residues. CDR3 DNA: TGTGCCAGCAGCTCAACCGACAGGGGTGCAGATACGCAGTATTTT. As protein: CASSSTDRGADTQYF.

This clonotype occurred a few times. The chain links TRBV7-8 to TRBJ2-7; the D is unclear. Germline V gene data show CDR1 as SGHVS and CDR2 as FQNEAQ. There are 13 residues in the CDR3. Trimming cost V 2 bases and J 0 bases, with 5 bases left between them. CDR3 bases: TGTGCCAGCAGCTTACAGAGCTCCTACGAGCAGTACTTC. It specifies CASSLQSSYEQYF. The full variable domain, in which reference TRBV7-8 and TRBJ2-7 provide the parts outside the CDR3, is GAGVSQSPRYKVAKRGQDVALRCDPISGHVSLFWYQQALGQGPEFLTYFQNEAQLDKSGLPSDRFFAERPEGSVSTLKIQRTQQEDSAVYLCASSLQSSYEQYFGPGTRLTVT.

CDR3 DNA: TGTGCCAGCAGCGAATCGCGTCCGGGGGGCTACACCTTC. Amino acids: CASSESRPGGYTF. The chain couples TRBV7-9 to TRBJ1-2; D remains unclear. There are 13 residues in the CDR3. Germline V lookup: CDR1 SEHNR, CDR2 FQNEAQ (reference sequence). V was clipped by 5 bases and J by 8 bases, with 15 bases between them.

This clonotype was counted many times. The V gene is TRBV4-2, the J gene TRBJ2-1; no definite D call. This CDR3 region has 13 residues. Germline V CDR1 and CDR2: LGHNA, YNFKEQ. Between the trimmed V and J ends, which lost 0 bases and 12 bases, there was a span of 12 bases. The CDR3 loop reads CASSQDRVSGQFF. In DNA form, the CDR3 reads TGTGCCAGCAGCCAAGATAGAGTAAGTGGGCAGTTCTTC.

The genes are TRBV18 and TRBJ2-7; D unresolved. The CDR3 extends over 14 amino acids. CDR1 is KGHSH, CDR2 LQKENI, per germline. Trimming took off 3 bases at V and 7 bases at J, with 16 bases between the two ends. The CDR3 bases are TGTGCCAGCTCACCCCCCGGACCTCGAAAAGAGCAGTACTTC. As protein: CASSPPGPRKEQYF.

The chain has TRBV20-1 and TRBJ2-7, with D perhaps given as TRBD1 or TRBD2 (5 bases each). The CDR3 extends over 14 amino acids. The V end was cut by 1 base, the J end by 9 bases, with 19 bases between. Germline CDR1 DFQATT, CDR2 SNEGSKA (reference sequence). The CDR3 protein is CSARADSLSSGQYF. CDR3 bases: TGCAGTGCTAGAGCCGACAGCCTCTCCAGCGGGCAGTACTTC.